This TCR beta chain comes out of a study of blood T cell repertoires in COVID-19. Overall study: T cells, B-cell-depleted T cells, or PBMCs provided the cDNA or gDNA that served as material.

In terms of age and location, participants ranged from about 18 to 95 years and lived in under 30 US areas. Clinical histories supplied by participants themselves formed the basis of cohort assignment. Among Cohort 3 donors, those recovered had two negative PCRs, clearance, or symptom resolution. V lost 4 bases, J lost 5 bases, and 7 bases stayed unmatched. Per germline, CDR1 SGHNT and CDR2 YYREEE (reference sequence). This CDR3 region has 14 residues. Here immunoSEQ multiplex PCR was the method, and the copy in TCRdb shows in-frame clones only, minus some. The sample holds around 130,000 clones, about four fifths seen once.

The gene calls are TRBV5-4 and TRBJ2-7; 9 bases are shared with TRBD1. Specimen: PBMCs or T cells enriched from blood (not recorded which). The receptor comes from a young man who had recovered from COVID-19. The chain's CDR3 is CASSRGGQGDEQYF. In DNA form, the CDR3 reads TGTGCCAGCAGCCGTGGGGGACAGGGCGACGAGCAGTACTTC.